The T cell receptor beta chain described here comes from a study of identical twins. Overall study findings and caveats: Analyses based on zero insertions could be partly confounded by invariant MAIT and iNKT cells. Models underestimated how often monozygotic twins shared out-of-frame TCR alpha.

Template switching, a step in the protocol, added a universal primer site, and cDNA carried unique molecular identifiers. TCRdb called the 5' RACE reads again in MiXCR, with one record for every CDR3 protein. The data contain some 1,600,000 distinct CDR3 sequences, less than 40% of them singletons. This clonotype was observed a handful of times. The target antigen is unknown. This CDR3 region has 18 residues. V lost 1 base to trimming and J lost 3 bases, with 19 bases between them. Germline values: CDR1 LGHDT, CDR2 YNNKEL (reference sequence). Healthy Caucasians were all of the donors. The clonotype originates from a newborn girl in good health. This rearrangement joins TRBV3-1 to TRBJ2-4; D is possibly TRBD2 (5 bases). The sequencing input was cord blood. The CDR3 sequence is CASSQGMEAEGDKNIQYF. DNA for the CDR3: TGTGCCAGCAGCCAAGGAATGGAAGCGGAAGGAGACAAAAACATTCAGTACTTC.